This is a list of T cell receptor beta chains from one sample in a study of T cells in localized non-small cell lung cancer. Measured with immunoSEQ multiplex PCR; TCRdb has only the in-frame clones, and not every one. The sample contains about 82,000 clones, 80% of which appear only once. The specimen was PBMCs, collected before any cancer treatment. All receptors come from a man between 35 and 75 years old with stage II squamous cell lung carcinoma. CDR3s include the opening cysteine and the closing phenylalanine or tryptophan. The D gene is left open where the match is weak. Some rows have no size entry. The others give once, few or many, or a class for an expanded clone.

j_call d_call v_call clone_size cdr3_nt cdr3_aa
TRBJ1-6 NA TRBV29-1 NA TGCAGCGTCGGCGACGGAGACTATAATTCACCCCTCCACTTT CSVGDGDYNSPLHF
TRBJ1-1 NA TRBV6-5 NA TGTGCCAGCAGTTATGGTGGATTGGGGGACACTGAAGCTTTCTTT CASSYGGLGDTEAFF
TRBJ2-7 NA TRBV11-2 NA TGTGCCAGCAGCTTAGACGCAGGGATCATCTACGAGCAGTACTTC CASSLDAGIIYEQYF
TRBJ1-5 NA TRBV4-3 NA TGCGCCAGCAGCCAAGACCCAGGGCTTGGCAATCAGCCCCAGCATTTT CASSQDPGLGNQPQHF
TRBJ2-1 TRBD2 TRBV4-1 few TGCGCCAGCAGCCAAGAGCCCGGGACTACCGGCTCCTACAATGAGCAGTTCTTC CASSQEPGTTGSYNEQFF
TRBJ1-6 NA TRBV14 NA TGTGCCAGCAGCCTGAATCAGGGGTCCTATAATTCACCCCTCCACTTT CASSLNQGSYNSPLHF
TRBJ2-7 TRBD2 TRBV7-8 NA TGTGCCAGCAGCTGGGCTAGCGGGTACGAGCAGTACTTC CASSWASGYEQYF
TRBJ2-7 NA TRBV7-2 NA TGTGCCAGCAGCTTAGCCCCGCTGATTTACGAGCAGTACTTC CASSLAPLIYEQYF
TRBJ1-2 NA TRBV28 NA TGTGCCAGCAGTTTAGGAGGGCTTGGCTACACCTTC CASSLGGLGYTF
TRBJ2-3 NA TRBV18 NA TGTGCCAGCTCACCTTCTTTAGCCGAAACAGATACGCAGTATTTT CASSPSLAETDTQYF
TRBJ2-7 TRBD1 TRBV5-4 NA TGTGCCAGCAGCCTCGGGACAGGGCTCTACGAGCAGTACTTC CASSLGTGLYEQYF
TRBJ1-1 NA TRBV29-1 NA TGCAGCGTTGGGACGAGCCTCACTGAAGCTTTCTTT CSVGTSLTEAFF
TRBJ2-2 TRBD2 TRBV4-1 NA TGCGCCAGCCGATCTAGCGGGACCGGGGAGCTGTTTTTT CASRSSGTGELFF
TRBJ2-7 TRBD1 TRBV6-5 NA TGTGCCAGCAGTTCCGACAGGGGGCCTACTAGCGAGCAGTACTTC CASSSDRGPTSEQYF
TRBJ1-6 NA TRBV2 medium-sized TGTGCCAGCAGTGGTCAGGGAGATGATAATTCACCCCTCCACTTT CASSGQGDDNSPLHF
TRBJ2-7 NA TRBV7-2 few TGTGCCAGCAGCTTCCGGGACACCGGAGAGCAGTACTTC CASSFRDTGEQYF
TRBJ2-7 NA TRBV27 NA TGTGCCAGCAGTTTAGCACTATCTGTCTACGAGCAGTACTTC CASSLALSVYEQYF
TRBJ2-2 NA TRBV5-1 NA TGCGCCAGCAGCTTGGCCAGGGGCACGTCCACCGGGGAGCTGTTTTTT CASSLARGTSTGELFF
TRBJ2-1 TRBD2 TRBV5-5 NA TGTGCCAGCAGCTTGAGCGGGACCCTCTACAATGAGCAGTTCTTC CASSLSGTLYNEQFF
TRBJ2-3 NA TRBV7-9 NA TGTGCCAGCAGCTTATGGGGTCGCGGACTGATAACAGATACGCAGTATTTT CASSLWGRGLITDTQYF
TRBJ2-5 NA TRBV7-2 NA TGTGCCAGCAGCTTTCCACCTGCAGAGACCCAGTACTTC CASSFPPAETQYF
TRBJ1-2 NA TRBV6-6 NA TGTGCCAGCAGTTACACCCGGCCAGGTGATGGCTACACCTTC CASSYTRPGDGYTF
TRBJ1-2 TRBD1 TRBV30 NA TGTGCCTTGGAGGACAGGGGGATGTATGGCTACACCTTC CALEDRGMYGYTF
TRBJ2-2 NA TRBV27 NA TGTGCCAGCAGTTTAGCGCCGACCGGGGAGCTGTTTTTT CASSLAPTGELFF
TRBJ1-2 NA TRBV6-5 NA TGTGCCAGCCACGGGACACTAGAATATGGCTACACCTTC CASHGTLEYGYTF
TRBJ2-2 NA TRBV7-3 NA TGTGCCAGCAGCTTAATCCCGAACACCGGGGAGCTGTTTTTT CASSLIPNTGELFF
TRBJ2-1 NA TRBV6-1 NA TGTGCCAGCAGTGAAATAGGCAGAGGGCCCTACAATGAGCAGTTCTTC CASSEIGRGPYNEQFF
TRBJ1-2 NA TRBV5-4 NA TGTGCCAGCAGCTTACGGGACTTCGGGGACACCTTC CASSLRDFGDTF
TRBJ2-7 NA TRBV30 NA TGTGCCTGGAGTCAGCCTAGGGACGGGGAGCAGCTCCGGCGCGAGCAGTACTTC CAWSQPRDGEQLRREQYF
TRBJ2-3 NA TRBV5-6 NA TGTGCCAGCAGCCAGACCCGGCTAGGCACAGATACGCAGTATTTT CASSQTRLGTDTQYF
TRBJ1-2 NA TRBV2 NA TGTGCCAGCAGTCCGGGACGGGAGGCCTATGGCTACACCTTC CASSPGREAYGYTF
TRBJ2-1 NA TRBV2 NA TGTGCCAGCAGTGAAAACTCCGACAATGAGCAGTTCTTC CASSENSDNEQFF
TRBJ1-2 NA TRBV6-5 once TGTGCCAGCAGTTACTCGAGCACCTTGCTCGACTATGGCTACACCTTC CASSYSSTLLDYGYTF
TRBJ2-3 TRBD2 TRBV28 NA TGTGCCAGCAGCCTATTTAGCGGGGGATTAGATACGCAGTATTTT CASSLFSGGLDTQYF
TRBJ1-6 NA TRBV5-1 NA TGCGCCAGCAGTCCCGGGACGGGATATAATTCACCCCTCCACTTT CASSPGTGYNSPLHF
TRBJ2-3 TRBD2 TRBV25-1 NA TGTGCCAGCAGTTATGCTAGCGGGGGTTCAGATACGCAGTATTTT CASSYASGGSDTQYF
TRBJ2-3 NA TRBV6-1 NA TGTGCCAGCAGTGAAGCGAGGGATACGCAGTATTTT CASSEARDTQYF
TRBJ2-7 NA TRBV11-1 NA TGTGCCAGCAGCTTCGCCTCCCAGGGTCTTCTAGAGCAGTACTTC CASSFASQGLLEQYF
TRBJ2-1 NA TRBV11-3 once TGTGCCAGCAGTCCAGGGGGGTCCTACAATGAGCAGTTCTTC CASSPGGSYNEQFF
TRBJ2-7 NA TRBV2 NA TGTGCCAGCACTGGAGCGTCGGGCACCTACGAGCAGTACTTC CASTGASGTYEQYF
TRBJ2-3 NA TRBV6-5 NA TGTGCCAGCAGTTATACGGGTGATACGCAGTATTTT CASSYTGDTQYF
TRBJ1-1 NA TRBV5-8 NA TGTGCCAGCAGCACGGAAGGCTTGGGCACTGAAGCTTTCTTT CASSTEGLGTEAFF
TRBJ2-1 NA TRBV9 few TGTGCCAGCAGCGTAGACGCAAGCTCCTACAATGAGCAGTTCTTC CASSVDASSYNEQFF
TRBJ1-1 NA TRBV2 NA TGTGCCAGCAGTCCTCTCAAGAACACTGAAGCTTTCTTT CASSPLKNTEAFF
TRBJ1-6 TRBD1 TRBV7-2 NA TGTGCCAGCAGTCCCGGGACAGGGGGAATTTCACCCCTCCACTTT CASSPGTGGISPLHF
TRBJ2-1 TRBD2 TRBV5-6 NA TGTGCCAGCAGCGCCCAGGGACTAGCGGGATACGAGCAGTTCTTC CASSAQGLAGYEQFF
TRBJ1-1 TRBD1 TRBV2 NA TGTGCCAGCTGGAAACCGCCGGGACAGAAGAACACTGAAGCTTTCTTT CASWKPPGQKNTEAFF
TRBJ2-3 NA TRBV5-6 NA TGTGCCAGCAGCTCAAAAGCTAGCACAGATACGCAGTATTTT CASSSKASTDTQYF
TRBJ2-7 TRBD2 TRBV6-5 NA TGTGCCAGCAGTAGACTAGCGGGCTCCTACGAGCAGTACTTC CASSRLAGSYEQYF
TRBJ2-7 NA TRBV6-6 NA TGTGCCAGCAGTTTCTCAAGAGGGGACGAGTACGAGCAGTACTTC CASSFSRGDEYEQYF
TRBJ2-1 NA TRBV7-6 NA TGTGCCAGCAGTTTCCTGGGCGGGTCCTACAATGAGCAGTTCTTC CASSFLGGSYNEQFF
TRBJ1-5 NA TRBV15 once TGTGCCACCAGCCCCTCGGGCCGGGGACGGGGCAATCAGCCCCAGCATTTT CATSPSGRGRGNQPQHF
TRBJ2-7 NA TRBV5-6 NA TGTGCCAGCAGCTTCCTGCTACCTAGCGCCCAAACCTACGAGCAGTACTTC CASSFLLPSAQTYEQYF
TRBJ1-3 NA TRBV5-6 few TGTGCCAGCAGCCGGGGCCCCGGGCGAAACACCATATATTTT CASSRGPGRNTIYF
TRBJ1-1 TRBD1 TRBV7-9 NA TGTGCCAGCAGCCGGGGGACAGGATACACTGAAGCTTTCTTT CASSRGTGYTEAFF
TRBJ1-4 NA TRBV18 once TGTGCCAGCTCGCAAGCGGGAGCAACTAATGAAAAACTGTTTTTT CASSQAGATNEKLFF
TRBJ2-5 NA TRBV7-7 NA TGTGCTAGCAGCGGGGGGACAGGGATTAGAGAGACCCAGTACTTC CASSGGTGIRETQYF
TRBJ2-6 NA TRBV6-5 NA TGTGCCAGCACTAAGGGGAACTCTGGGGCCAACGTCCTGACTTTC CASTKGNSGANVLTF